Following are 31 T cell receptor beta chains from one sample sequenced in a study of blood T cell repertoires in COVID-19. TCRdb keeps only in-frame clones here, not all; method: immunoSEQ multiplex PCR. The sample holds some 200,000 clones; about 88% are singletons and the top ten take 1.7%. Sequencing used peripheral blood. These receptors were collected from a man between 65 and 85 years old with acute or convalescent COVID-19.

The chain joins TRBV7-2 to TRBJ2-7, with a tentative D call TRBD1 (6 bases). Trimming left V 6 bases short and J 4 bases short, with 10 bases between. The CDR3 loop spans 12 amino acids. Germline CDR1 reads SGHTA; CDR2 reads FQGNSA. The CDR3 DNA is TGTGCCAGCAGTCAACAGGGTTACGAGCAGTACTTC. Protein: CASSQQGYEQYF.

The chain carries TRBV12-3 or TRBV12-4 and TRBJ1-2, with D tentatively TRBD1 (6 bases). The CDR3 loop spans 13 amino acids. V gave up 5 bases and J gave up 8 bases, with 15 bases separating them. The CDR3 loop reads CASSLDRRMGYTF. Here the CDR3 DNA reads TGTGCCAGCAGTCTTGACAGGAGGATGGGCTACACCTTC.

Turning to this clone: Other DNA sequences in the same sample also yield this CDR3. As DNA, the CDR3 is TGTGCCAGCAGTCGACAGGGGAACACTGAAGCTTTCTTT. It is translated as CASSRQGNTEAFF. The chain is built from TRBV6-5 and TRBJ1-1; 7 nucleotides align to TRBD1. Looked up from germline, CDR1 is MNHEY and CDR2 is SVGAGI. The CDR3 is 13 residues long. Trimming removed 5 bases from V and 1 base from J; junction bases left unmatched: 1.

This chain connects TRBV6-2 or TRBV6-3 to TRBJ2-7, with 11 positions matching TRBD2. J gave up 5 bases and V 3 bases, and 12 bases lay outside the gene matches. Germline lookup yields CDR1 MNHEY and CDR2 SVGEGT. The CDR3 is made up of 17 amino acids. DNA for the CDR3: TGTGCCAGCAGTTATAGCCTAGCGGGAGGTACTGGCGACGAGCAGTACTTC. Its protein is CASSYSLAGGTGDEQYF.

The rearrangement uses TRBV4-1 and TRBJ2-5; TRBD1 agrees at 9 bases. Germline trimming cut 2 bases from V and 0 bases from J; bases unmatched to any gene: 4. Germline CDR1 reads MGHRA; CDR2 reads YSYEKL. The CDR3 contains 16 residues. The CDR3 here is CASSQSGTGNQETQYF. Written as DNA, the CDR3 is TGCGCCAGCAGCCAATCCGGGACAGGGAACCAAGAGACCCAGTACTTC.

This clone was seen a few times. This chain connects TRBV7-3 to TRBJ2-1, with 13 bases that match TRBD2. This CDR3 is built from 15 residues. CDR1 SGHTA and CDR2 FQGTGA come from the germline V gene. With 6 bases clipped from V and 6 bases from J, the junction kept 5 bases outside the gene matches. The CDR3 sequence is CASRLAGGPSNEQFF. The CDR3 bases are TGTGCCAGCAGACTAGCGGGAGGGCCGAGCAATGAGCAGTTCTTC.

The chain uses TRBV7-2 and TRBJ1-4; D unclear. The CDR3 totals 16 residues. Germline lookup yields CDR1 SGHTA and CDR2 FQGNSA. V was trimmed by 3 bases and J by 3 bases, leaving 14 bases between them. CDR3 bases: TGTGCCAGCAGCTTGAACGGGGAAATGGCTAATGAAAAACTGTTTTTT. It yields the protein CASSLNGEMANEKLFF.

The chain links TRBV5-1 to TRBJ1-1; TRBD1 agrees at 8 bases. CDR1 and CDR2 (germline): SGHRS, YFSETQ. This CDR3 has 15 residues. V lost 0 bases and J lost 0; bases outside the gene matches: 1. The CDR3 sequence: CASSLGQGLNTEAFF. The CDR3 DNA follows: TGCGCCAGCAGCTTGGGACAGGGGTTGAACACTGAAGCTTTCTTT.

The chain joins TRBV4-2 to TRBJ2-5, with 10 bases aligning to TRBD1. Germline V CDR1 and CDR2: LGHNA, YNFKEQ. Trimming at V came to 0 bases and at J to 1 base, leaving 5 bases not matched to a gene. CDR3 length: 17 residues. The CDR3 reads CASSQDGTGVFQETQYF. Written as DNA, the CDR3 is TGTGCCAGCAGCCAAGATGGGACAGGGGTCTTCCAAGAGACCCAGTACTTC.

V is TRBV2 and J is TRBJ2-5; 9 nucleotides line up with TRBD1. The V segment lost 6 bases and the J segment 1 base; nucleotides outside the gene matches: 9. The CDR3 covers 16 residues. Per the germline V gene, CDR1 is SNHLY and CDR2 is FYNNEI. The CDR3 region is CASRPGQGRGQETQYF. CDR3 DNA: TGTGCCAGCAGACCGGGACAGGGAAGAGGCCAAGAGACCCAGTACTTC.

The genes are TRBV24-1 and TRBJ2-2; D may be TRBD2 (6 bases). This CDR3 spans 15 amino acids. Germline CDR1 is KGHDR and CDR2 is SFDVKD. V lost 6 bases and J 0 bases, leaving 10 bases between the germline ends. The CDR3 DNA sequence: TGTGCCACCAGTATATCTAGCGCGAACACCGGGGAGCTGTTTTTT. Translating it yields CATSISSANTGELFF.

The chain joins TRBV4-2 to TRBJ1-3; no clear D. The CDR3 totals 15 residues. V was clipped by 0 bases and J by 0 bases, with 6 bases between them. CDR1 is LGHNA, CDR2 YNFKEQ, per germline. The CDR3 spells CASSQERDSGNTIYF. CDR3 DNA sequence: TGTGCCAGCAGCCAAGAGAGGGACTCTGGAAACACCATATATTTT.

This sequence joins TRBV29-1 and TRBJ1-2; no clear D. Germline values: CDR1 SQVTM, CDR2 ANQGSEA. CDR3 length equals 11 residues. Trimming shortened V by 6 bases and J by 3 bases, and 8 bases separated the two germline ends. The CDR3 sequence: CSVESDYGYTF. In nucleotides, the CDR3 is TGCAGCGTCGAATCTGACTATGGCTACACCTTC. Based on the CDR3 plus reference TRBV29-1 and TRBJ1-2, the full variable domain is SAVISQKPSRDICQRGTSLTIQCQVDSQVTMMFWYRQQPGQSLTLIATANQGSEATYESGFVIDKFPISRPNLTFSTLTVSNMSPEDSSIYLCSVESDYGYTFGSGTRLTVV.

J is TRBJ1-2 and V is TRBV7-9, with 7 bases matching TRBD1. Germline CDR1 SEHNR, CDR2 FQNEAQ (reference sequence). Trimming at V came to 2 bases and at J to 8 bases, leaving 5 bases not matched to a gene. This CDR3 is built from 13 residues. The chain's CDR3 is CASSLPAGGGYTF. CDR3 coding DNA: TGTGCCAGCAGCTTACCGGCAGGGGGAGGCTACACCTTC.

This rearrangement joins TRBV27 to TRBJ1-2; possible D gene TRBD1, 6 bases. The V end was cut by 7 bases, the J end by 5 bases, with 20 bases between. The CDR3 totals 15 residues. Germline V gene lookup returns CDR1 MNHEY and CDR2 SMNVEV (reference sequence). In nucleotides, the CDR3 is TGTGCCAGCACCCCAAGGAGGGGGGGCGATTATGGCTACACCTTC. It specifies CASTPRRGGDYGYTF.

This chain links TRBV9 with TRBJ2-2; a possible D gene is TRBD2 (5 bases). Germline values: CDR1 SGDLS, CDR2 YYNGEE. The length of the CDR3 is 16 residues. The V and J ends lost 0 bases and 6 bases respectively, with 15 bases between them. CDR3 protein: CASSVGFRTPPGELFF. As DNA, the CDR3 is TGTGCCAGCAGCGTAGGTTTTCGGACTCCACCCGGGGAGCTGTTTTTT.

The V and J genes are TRBV7-9 and TRBJ2-3, with TRBD1 matching 9 bases. Germline V CDR1 and CDR2: SEHNR, FQNEAQ (reference sequence). V dropped 0 bases and J dropped 2; count of bases not matched to a gene: 6. This CDR3 is built from 17 residues. The CDR3 reads CASSLATGQGYTDTQYF. DNA of the CDR3: TGTGCCAGCAGCTTAGCGACGGGACAGGGATACACAGATACGCAGTATTTT.

This chain uses TRBV27 with TRBJ2-7, with 9 bases identical to TRBD1. From germline, CDR1 is MNHEY and CDR2 SMNVEV (reference sequence). Trimming cost V 6 bases and J 3 bases; bases outside gene matches: 15. This CDR3 spans 17 amino acids. CDR3 in amino acids: CASSWTGAAESRYEQYF. CDR3 in DNA: TGTGCCAGCAGCTGGACAGGGGCGGCTGAATCCCGCTACGAGCAGTACTTC.

This rearrangement joins TRBV19 to TRBJ2-7, with TRBD1 identical over 8 bases. The CDR3 is made up of 14 amino acids. Per germline, CDR1 LNHDA and CDR2 SQIVND (reference sequence). The J segment lost 3 bases and the V segment lost 3 bases, leaving 4 bases of the junction unmatched. This CDR3 is CASSIGQGLYEQYF. The CDR3 coding sequence is TGTGCCAGTAGTATCGGACAGGGCCTCTACGAGCAGTACTTC. The full variable domain, completed using reference TRBV19 and TRBJ2-7, is DGGITQSPKYLFRKEGQNVTLSCEQNLNHDAMYWYRQDPGQGLRLIYYSQIVNDFQKGDIAEGYSVSREKKESFPLTVTSAQKNPTAFYLCASSIGQGLYEQYFGPGTRLTVT.

The gene calls are TRBV5-6 and TRBJ2-4; 7 nucleotides line up with TRBD1. Germline CDR1 is SGHDT and CDR2 is YYEEEE. This CDR3 comprises 16 residues. V dropped 1 base and J dropped 3; count of bases not matched to a gene: 7. The CDR3, as DNA: TGTGCCAGCAGCTTGTATCAGGGGGTTCTCAAAAACATTCAGTACTTC. Encoded protein: CASSLYQGVLKNIQYF.

The table lists this clone with a count of one. V usage is TRBV6-2 or TRBV6-3 and J usage is TRBJ2-7; TRBD1 aligns across 9 bases. Trimming cost V 4 bases and J 5 bases; bases outside gene matches: 9. Germline V lookup: CDR1 MNHEY, CDR2 SVGEGT. The CDR3 consists of 15 residues. The CDR3 nucleotides read TGTGCCAGCAGTTCCCCGAACAGGGGGCGCAACGAGCAGTACTTC. It translates to CASSSPNRGRNEQYF.

The CDR3, as DNA: TGTGCCAGCATGAGGGTCAATAATTCACCCCTCCACTTT. Protein sequence: CASMRVNNSPLHF. V and J are TRBV6-6 and TRBJ1-6; no clear D. CDR3 length: 13 amino acids. Trimming removed 7 bases from V and 5 bases from J, with 9 bases in between. Germline lookup yields CDR1 MNHNY and CDR2 SVGAGI (reference sequence).

The chain joins TRBV24-1 to TRBJ2-2, with 14 bases identical to TRBD2. Germline CDR1 reads KGHDR; CDR2 reads SFDVKD. CDR3 length: 19 residues. V shed 5 bases, J shed 0 bases, and the junction held 7 bases outside the gene matches. CDR3 nucleotides: TGTGCCACCAGTGGGAGGACTAGCGGGAGGAGTTCGAACACCGGGGAGCTGTTTTTT. This codes for CATSGRTSGRSSNTGELFF.

V gene TRBV6-5 combines with J gene TRBJ2-5; tentatively, D is TRBD2 (6 bases). This CDR3 region has 13 residues. V gave up 7 bases and J gave up 7 bases, with 16 bases separating them. CDR1 is MNHEY, CDR2 SVGAGI, per germline. In DNA form, the CDR3 reads TGTGCCAGCACCCTATCCTCCGGGGGGACCCAGTACTTC. Translated: CASTLSSGGTQYF.

The genes are TRBV4-1 and TRBJ2-2, with 10 bases fitting TRBD1. Germline V gene lookup returns CDR1 MGHRA and CDR2 YSYEKL. With 4 bases clipped from V and 0 bases from J, the junction kept 5 bases outside the gene matches. This CDR3 comprises 17 residues. DNA for the CDR3: TGCGCCAGCAGCCTAACGGGACAGGGGCCGAACACCGGGGAGCTGTTTTTT. This codes for CASSLTGQGPNTGELFF.

This chain connects TRBV6-6 to TRBJ1-1; D unresolved. V gave up 2 bases and J gave up 4 bases, with 11 bases separating them. There are 14 residues in the CDR3. Germline CDR1 MNHNY, CDR2 SVGAGI (reference sequence). CDR3 protein: CASSYASIGTEAFF. The DNA for the CDR3 is TGTGCCAGCAGTTACGCGAGTATCGGCACTGAAGCTTTCTTT.

V is TRBV28 and J is TRBJ2-3, with 9 bases lining up with TRBD2. V was clipped by 5 bases and J by 2 bases; unmatched bases: 8. CDR1 MDHEN and CDR2 SYDVKM come from the germline V gene. The CDR3 runs to 16 residues. In DNA form, the CDR3 reads TGTGCCAGCAGTCCTCCTAGCGGGACTTACACAGATACGCAGTATTTT. It codes for CASSPPSGTYTDTQYF.

This sequence joins TRBV19 and TRBJ1-5, with TRBD1 identical over 8 bases. J gave up 2 bases and V 2 bases, and 5 bases lay outside the gene matches. The CDR3 consists of 16 residues. CDR1 LNHDA and CDR2 SQIVND come from the germline V gene (reference sequence). The CDR3 region has the DNA TGTGCCAGTAGTATACACGGACAGGGCCGCAATCAGCCCCAGCATTTT. Protein sequence: CASSIHGQGRNQPQHF.

The rearrangement joins TRBV7-2 to TRBJ1-2; 10 bases match TRBD1. Germline assignment: CDR1 SGHTA and CDR2 FQGNSA. This CDR3 contains 15 residues. Trimming at V came to 6 bases and at J to 7 bases, leaving 11 bases not matched to a gene. For the CDR3, the DNA is TGTGCCAGCAGGCCGGGACAGGGGAGTTGGGGTGGCTACACCTTC. This encodes CASRPGQGSWGGYTF.

The chain couples TRBV7-9 to TRBJ2-7; 7 positions agree with TRBD2. The CDR3 is 16 residues long. CDR1 is SEHNR and CDR2 is FQNEAQ in the germline V gene (reference sequence). The junction had 10 bases not matched to a gene; V was cut back by 5 bases and J by 0 bases. CDR3 amino acids: CASSVRKGGNSYEQYF. The CDR3 DNA reads as TGTGCCAGCAGCGTACGAAAGGGAGGGAACTCCTACGAGCAGTACTTC.

Note on this clone: The junction departs from the called germline gene at one end, perhaps through a read error. V is TRBV12-3 or TRBV12-4 and J is TRBJ2-1; D is undetermined. CDR3 length: 11 residues. The CDR3 sequence: CASSLGTLQVF. DNA for the CDR3: TGTGCCAGCAGTTTGGGTACCTTGCAGGTCTTC.